Listed below are T cell receptor beta chains from one sample, sequenced in a study of cytomegalovirus exposure and HLA in healthy donors. Generated by immunoSEQ multiplex PCR, the TCRdb table keeps only in-frame clones and is missing some. The data show about 120,000 clones, over 65% seen once. Sequenced: PBMCs. Receptors originate from a man under 40 in good health and CMV-seronegative. Each CDR3 is given with its conserved first and last residue. A D gene is named only where the DNA matches it firmly. Some rows mark clone size as missing; the rest say once, few, many or name a class of expanded clone.

v_gene,j_gene,abundance,d_gene,len,CDR3aa,CDR3nt
TRBV29-1,TRBJ1-1,-,TRBD1,13,CSVDRAGGTEAFF,TGCAGCGTCGACAGGGCCGGGGGTACTGAAGCTTTCTTT
TRBV11-2,TRBJ2-7,-,-,16,CASSTRPDIQFYEQYF,TGTGCCAGCAGCACACGTCCGGACATCCAATTCTACGAGCAGTACTTC
TRBV27,TRBJ2-3,-,-,16,CASSYLTAEAIDTQYF,TGTGCCAGCAGCTACCTGACAGCCGAGGCGATAGATACGCAGTATTTT
TRBV4-3,TRBJ1-5,-,-,15,CASSQEGASGQPQHF,TGCGCCAGCAGCCAAGAGGGGGCGTCAGGACAGCCCCAGCATTTT
TRBV28,TRBJ2-7,-,-,10,CATTDDEQYF,TGTGCCACCACAGACGACGAGCAGTACTTC
TRBV28,TRBJ1-1,-,TRBD1,14,CASSFKGQGLRAFF,TGTGCCAGCAGTTTTAAGGGACAGGGGTTGAGGGCTTTCTTT
TRBV29-1,TRBJ2-7,once,-,12,CSVALWSYEQYF,TGCAGCGTGGCCCTGTGGTCCTACGAGCAGTACTTC
TRBV5-1,TRBJ2-7,-,-,13,CASSSTTSYEQYF,TGCGCCAGCAGCTCCACTACCTCCTACGAGCAGTACTTC
TRBV28,TRBJ2-3,-,TRBD2,15,CASSQIAGNTDTQYF,TGTGCCAGCAGTCAAATAGCGGGGAACACAGATACGCAGTATTTT
TRBV7-3,TRBJ1-2,-,-,16,CASSLSPAGTGGGYTF,TGTGCCAGCAGCTTAAGCCCCGCAGGGACTGGGGGTGGCTACACCTTC
TRBV5-6,TRBJ1-2,once,-,12,CASSPGVGGYTF,TGTGCCAGCAGCCCAGGGGTTGGGGGCTACACCTTC
TRBV5-1,TRBJ2-3,-,TRBD2,15,CASSIGGSGADTQYF,TGCGCCAGCAGCATCGGGGGGAGTGGAGCAGATACGCAGTATTTT
TRBV28,TRBJ2-3,once,-,15,CASKLDGHRTDTQYF,TGTGCCAGCAAGTTAGATGGACATCGCACAGATACGCAGTATTTT
TRBV5-1,TRBJ2-7,-,-,15,CASSLESISSYEQYF,TGCGCCAGCAGCTTGGAGTCGATCAGCTCCTACGAGCAGTACTTC
TRBV9,TRBJ2-1,-,TRBD2,17,CASSVQSLAGPYNEQFF,TGTGCCAGCAGCGTACAGAGTTTAGCGGGTCCCTACAATGAGCAGTTCTTC
TRBV6-1,TRBJ2-7,-,-,11,CASSLRYEQYF,TGTGCCAGCAGCCTCAGGTACGAGCAGTACTTC
TRBV5-4,TRBJ2-2,-,TRBD2,16,CATRTSGSVNTGELFF,TGTGCCACCCGGACTAGCGGGAGTGTTAACACCGGGGAGCTGTTTTTT
TRBV28,TRBJ2-3,-,-,15,CASSSDERSTDTQYF,TGTGCCAGCAGTTCTGACGAGCGGAGCACAGATACGCAGTATTTT
TRBV7-9,TRBJ2-7,-,TRBD2,17,CASSTGLAGVLSYEQYF,TGTGCCAGCAGCACTGGACTAGCGGGGGTTCTCTCCTACGAGCAGTACTTC
TRBV5-6,TRBJ2-7,-,TRBD2,18,CASSAIAGLAGESYEQYF,TGTGCCAGCAGCGCCATTGCGGGACTAGCGGGAGAGTCCTACGAGCAGTACTTC
TRBV10-2,TRBJ2-1,-,TRBD2,15,CATSRGAGGRNEQFF,TGCGCCACCTCGCGGGGGGCGGGAGGGCGCAATGAGCAGTTCTTC